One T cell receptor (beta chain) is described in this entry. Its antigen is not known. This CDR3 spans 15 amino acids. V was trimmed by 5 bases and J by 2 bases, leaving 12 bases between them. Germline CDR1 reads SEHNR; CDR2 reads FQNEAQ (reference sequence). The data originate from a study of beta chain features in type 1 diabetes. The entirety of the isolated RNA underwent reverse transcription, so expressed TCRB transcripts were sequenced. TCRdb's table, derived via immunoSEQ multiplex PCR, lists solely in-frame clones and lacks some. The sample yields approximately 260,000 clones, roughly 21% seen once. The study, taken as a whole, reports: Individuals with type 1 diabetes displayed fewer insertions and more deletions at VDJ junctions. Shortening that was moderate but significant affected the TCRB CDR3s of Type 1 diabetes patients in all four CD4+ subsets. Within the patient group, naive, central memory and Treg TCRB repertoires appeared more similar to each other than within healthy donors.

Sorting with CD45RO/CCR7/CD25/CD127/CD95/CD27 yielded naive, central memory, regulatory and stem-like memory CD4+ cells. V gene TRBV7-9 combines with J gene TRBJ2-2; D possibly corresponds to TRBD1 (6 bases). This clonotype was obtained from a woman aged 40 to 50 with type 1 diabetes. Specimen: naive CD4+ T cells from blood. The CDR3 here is CASSTTGRNTGELFF. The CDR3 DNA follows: TGTGCCAGCAGCACTACAGGGAGAAACACCGGGGAGCTGTTTTTT.